This T cell receptor beta chain was sequenced during a study of CD8 T cells in Susac syndrome. The study sequenced TCR beta in blood CD8+ and CD4+ T cells. The CDR3 extends over 14 amino acids. Germline CDR1 and CDR2: GTSNPN and SVGIG (reference sequence). Trimming pared 3 bases from V and 1 base from J, leaving 12 bases between. It was with random hexamers that 0.5 to 1 ug RNA was reverse transcribed. The TCR beta CDR3 was amplified by immunoSEQ multiplex PCR across 54 Vbeta, 13 Jbeta. TCRdb fed the immunoSEQ multiplex PCR reads into MiXCR, producing one record per CDR3 protein. Of fewer than 150,000 distinct CDR3 sequences listed, about 94% were seen once; the top ten hold 0.27%.

The sequence derives from a human donor in good health. The sample consisted of CD8+ T cells from PBMCs. The V gene is TRBV30, the J gene TRBJ1-1, with D unclear. CDR3 amino acids: CAWRADTWNTEAFF. Here the CDR3 DNA reads TGTGCCTGGAGGGCAGACACATGGAACACTGAAGCTTTCTTT.